This T cell receptor (beta chain) was identified during a study of cytomegalovirus exposure and HLA in healthy donors. Across the whole study: Sequencing of 150 million to 200 million T cells in an earlier analysis found roughly 120 million unique TCR beta sequences.

This CDR3 has 13 amino acids. Germline V gene data show CDR1 as MGHRA and CDR2 as YSYEKL. Deletions cut 0 bases from V and 12 bases from J, with 14 bases between. Primers included in the PCR were 60 Vbeta and 13 Jbeta primers. Clones were sequenced by immunoSEQ multiplex PCR, and TCRdb holds only the in-frame ones, with some missing. The sample consists of about 180,000 clones, 79% of them appearing once. The chain is built from TRBV4-1 and TRBJ2-5; possibly TRBD1 for D (6 bases). The TCR comes from a woman between 40 and 55 years old in good health and CMV-seronegative. The material sequenced was PBMCs. CDR3 sequence: CASSQEPPRQEYF. In DNA, the CDR3 is TGCGCCAGCAGCCAAGAGCCCCCCAGACAGGAGTACTTC.